The 10 T cell receptor beta chains below come from one sample, sequenced in a study of T cells in Graves' hyperthyroidism and ophthalmopathy. Amplified TCR beta CDR3 regions came from RNA transcripts. The study used the HTBI primer set for a first-round RT-PCR of the TCR CDR3. TCRdb re-called the multiplex PCR reads with MiXCR, one entry per CDR3 protein. The profile shows around 440,000 distinct CDR3 sequences, about 15% of them singletons. Material for sequencing was blood. Every receptor here comes from a woman aged 18 to 35 with Graves' hyperthyroidism.

This clonotype has at least ten counts. The chain combines TRBV6-1 with TRBJ1-6, with no clear D. The germline CDR1 and CDR2 sequences are MNHNS and SASEGT. Trimming removed 6 bases at V and 9 bases at J, with 12 bases between. The CDR3 is made up of 13 amino acids. The CDR3 region is CASSSTVGSPLHF. In nucleotides, the CDR3 is TGTGCCAGCAGCTCCACAGTGGGTTCACCCCTCCACTTT.

The rearrangement links TRBV5-4 to TRBJ2-2, with TRBD2 matching over 8 bases. The CDR3 has 16 amino acids. Germline lookup yields CDR1 SGHNT and CDR2 YYREEE (reference sequence). Trimming at V came to 4 bases and at J to 4 bases, leaving 9 bases not matched to a gene. The CDR3 DNA is TGTGCCAGCAGCCCATCACTAGCGGCGAGCACCGGGGAGCTGTTTTTT. As protein: CASSPSLAASTGELFF.

This chain links TRBV9 with TRBJ1-4; 10 bases agree with TRBD1. V shed 4 bases and J 0 bases; nucleotides not matched to a gene: 15. This CDR3 contains 20 residues. Germline-derived CDR1 and CDR2 are SGDLS and YYNGEE. CDR3 sequence: CASSSRGQGPTYATNEKLFF. DNA for the CDR3: TGTGCCAGCAGCTCTCGGGGACAGGGGCCGACTTACGCAACTAATGAAAAACTGTTTTTT.

This clonotype was observed a few times. V usage is TRBV5-6 and J usage is TRBJ2-1; 13 bases fit TRBD2. Germline CDR1 reads SGHDT; CDR2 reads YYEEEE. The J segment lost 3 bases and the V segment lost 2 bases, leaving 5 bases of the junction unmatched. The CDR3 sequence is 17 residues long. CDR3 bases: TGTGCCAGCAGCTTAGGACTAGCGGGGGAATTCTACAATGAGCAGTTCTTC. Its translation: CASSLGLAGEFYNEQFF.

This clonotype has a single count. The chain joins TRBV20-1 to TRBJ2-7, with TRBD2 identical over 14 bases. J gave up 7 bases and V 6 bases, and 5 bases lay outside the gene matches. This CDR3 has 13 residues. The germline V gene encodes CDR1 DFQATT and CDR2 SNEGSKA (reference sequence). The CDR3 protein is CSAAGLAGVEQYF. The CDR3 nucleotides are TGCAGTGCGGCGGGACTAGCGGGAGTTGAGCAGTACTTC.

This clonotype occurred many times. The V gene is TRBV20-1, the J gene TRBJ2-3; 8 positions agree with TRBD2. The CDR3 loop spans 14 amino acids. CDR1 DFQATT and CDR2 SNEGSKA come from the germline V gene (reference sequence). V lost 6 bases and J lost 4; bases outside the gene matches: 9. CDR3 residues: CSADGSGTPDTQYF. CDR3 DNA sequence: TGCAGTGCAGACGGTAGCGGGACGCCAGATACGCAGTATTTT.

The CDR3 nucleotides are TGTGCCAGCAGCTGGGCCCCAGGGAATCAGCCCCAGCATTTT. Translated: CASSWAPGNQPQHF. The chain links TRBV5-6 to TRBJ1-5, with D perhaps matching TRBD1 (5 bases). CDR3 size: 14 residues. The V gene's germline CDR1 is SGHDT and CDR2 YYEEEE. Between the trimmed V and J ends, which lost 3 bases and 4 bases, there was a span of 11 bases.

For this clonotype: This could be a read error, since a much larger clone is one nucleotide away. J is TRBJ2-1 and V is TRBV5-1; TRBD2 might be the D (6 bases). Germline V lookup: CDR1 SGHRS, CDR2 YFSETQ. CDR3 length: 16 residues. The CDR3 DNA is TGCGCCAGCAGCTTCGGTGCGGGGTCAGCCTACAATGGGCAGTTCTTC. This gives the protein CASSFGAGSAYNGQFF.

V is TRBV4-1 and J is TRBJ1-2; D not certain. Germline V CDR1 and CDR2: MGHRA, YSYEKL. Trimming took 0 bases from V and 3 from J, leaving 8 bases between them. This CDR3 has 14 residues. The CDR3 nucleotides read TGCGCCAGCAGCCAAGAAACGAGTGACTATGGCTACACCTTC. Protein: CASSQETSDYGYTF.

Many counts were recorded for this clonotype. The chain joins TRBV5-1 to TRBJ1-2; D might be TRBD1 (5 bases). V gave up 4 bases and J gave up 3 bases, with 19 bases separating them. CDR3 length equals 16 residues. Germline loops: CDR1 SGHRS, CDR2 YFSETQ. This CDR3 is CASSPALGTRDYGYTF. DNA for the CDR3: TGCGCCAGCAGCCCGGCTTTAGGGACCAGGGACTATGGCTACACCTTC.